Listed below are T cell receptor beta chains from one sample, sequenced in a study. One entry per CDR3 protein results from TCRdb running MiXCR on the RT-PCR reads. The sample has approximately 720,000 distinct CDR3 sequences, 13% to 15% seen once. Sequencing used memory CD4+ T cells from blood. These receptors all come from a female donor in good health, serving as a healthy control. The CDR3 runs from the conserved cysteine through the conserved F or W. A D gene is named only where the DNA matches it firmly. Clone size is stated in some rows and not others, as once, few, many or a class when expanded.

j_call | d_call | clone_size | v_call | cdr3_aa | cdr3_nt
TRBJ1-1 | - | many | TRBV6-1 | CASSEGAQAF | TGTGCCAGCAGTGAAGGGGCCCAAGCGTTT
TRBJ2-7 | - | many | TRBV7-2 | CASSLAWGTEQYF | TGTGCCAGCAGCCTAGCCTGGGGGACCGAGCAGTACTTC
TRBJ1-2 | TRBD1 | few | TRBV5-1 | CASSSDRVLTGGYTF | TGCGCCAGCAGCTCGGACAGGGTTCTTACTGGTGGCTACACCTTC
TRBJ2-1 | TRBD2 | few | TRBV11-2 | CASSSTSSNEQFF | TGTGCCAGCAGCTCGACTAGCAGCAATGAGCAGTTCTTC
TRBJ2-3 | TRBD1 | many | TRBV29-1 | CSVSGQGEDTQYF | TGCAGCGTGTCGGGACAGGGGGAAGATACGCAGTATTTT
TRBJ2-7 | TRBD2 | - | TRBV20-1 | CSANRGSSGGAGEQYF | TGCAGTGCTAATCGAGGGTCTAGCGGGGGGGCGGGCGAGCAGTACTTC
TRBJ2-1 | TRBD2 | many | TRBV18 | CASSPTAGGGNEQFF | TGTGCCAGCTCACCAACAGCGGGAGGTGGTAATGAGCAGTTCTTC
TRBJ2-7 | - | many | TRBV20-1 | CSARQYYEQYF | TGCAGTGCTCGCCAATATTACGAGCAGTACTTC
TRBJ2-4 | - | few | TRBV7-2 | CASSSNAGGLNIQYF | TGTGCCAGCAGCTCAAATGCAGGGGGGCTAAACATTCAGTACTTC
TRBJ2-7 | - | - | TRBV5-1 | CASSLAGGLSGEQYF | TGCGCCAGCAGCTTGGCGGGCGGACTATCGGGGGAGCAGTACTTC
TRBJ2-3 | TRBD2 | few | TRBV4-1 | CASSHNLLAAHTDTQYF | TGCGCCAGCAGCCACAACCTACTAGCGGCCCACACAGATACGCAGTATTTT
TRBJ2-1 | - | many | TRBV6-5 | CASRPADFSYNEQFF | TGTGCCAGCAGACCAGCGGATTTCTCCTACAATGAGCAGTTCTTC
TRBJ1-2 | - | few | TRBV6-5 | CASSSRTVNYGYTF | TGTGCCAGCAGTTCCCGGACAGTAAACTATGGCTACACCTTC
TRBJ2-2 | - | - | TRBV4-3 | CASSRRRGTFPGELFF | TGCGCCAGCAGCCGCCGACGGGGGACGTTCCCCGGGGAGCTGTTTTTT
TRBJ2-5 | - | few | TRBV7-9 | CASSLQDGKGETQYF | TGTGCCAGCAGCTTACAGGACGGGAAGGGGGAGACCCAGTACTTC
TRBJ1-4 | TRBD1 | few | TRBV7-2 | CASSLTNRGSYNEKLFF | TGTGCCAGCAGCCTCACCAACAGGGGGTCGTATAATGAAAAACTGTTTTTT
TRBJ2-7 | - | few | TRBV18 | CASSPPTVGEQYF | TGTGCCAGCTCACCACCGACGGTCGGCGAGCAGTACTTC
TRBJ1-2 | - | few | TRBV15 | CATSNRPLNYGYTF | TGTGCCACCAGCAACAGACCCCTTAACTATGGCTACACCTTC
TRBJ1-5 | - | - | TRBV12-3/TRBV12-4 | CASTRDQPQHF | TGTGCCAGCACTAGGGATCAGCCCCAGCATTTT
TRBJ1-1 | TRBD1 | many | TRBV20-1 | CSARKGTVEAFF | TGCAGTGCCAGGAAAGGGACAGTTGAAGCTTTCTTT
TRBJ2-7 | TRBD2 | - | TRBV5-4 | CASSLAGGGAEQYF | TGTGCCAGCAGCTTGGCCGGGGGGGGAGCCGAGCAGTACTTC
TRBJ2-1 | - | - | TRBV2 | CASSEDVYNEQFF | TGTGCCAGCAGTGAAGATGTGTACAATGAGCAGTTCTTC
TRBJ2-1 | - | many | TRBV9 | CASSAGGNEQFF | TGTGCCAGCAGCGCTGGAGGCAATGAGCAGTTCTTC
TRBJ2-5 | - | many | TRBV29-1 | CSVQTGKGRYQETQYF | TGCAGCGTTCAGACAGGGAAGGGGAGGTACCAAGAGACCCAGTACTTC
TRBJ2-4 | - | many | TRBV7-9 | CASSARAMPENIQYF | TGTGCCAGCAGCGCCCGGGCCATGCCGGAAAACATTCAGTACTTC
TRBJ2-7 | TRBD2 | few | TRBV7-2 | CASSRTSGVIYEQYF | TGTGCCAGCAGCCGTACTAGCGGAGTGATTTACGAGCAGTACTTC
TRBJ2-7 | - | - | TRBV2 | CASSDWGVGEQYF | TGTGCCAGCAGTGATTGGGGAGTGGGGGAGCAGTACTTC
TRBJ2-3 | TRBD1 | few | TRBV7-8 | CASHRGTSTDTQYF | TGTGCCAGCCACAGGGGAACTAGCACAGATACGCAGTATTTT
TRBJ2-3 | TRBD1 | - | TRBV7-6 | CASSLSFGTASTDTQYF | TGTGCCAGCAGCTTATCATTCGGGACAGCTAGCACAGATACGCAGTATTTT
TRBJ2-7 | TRBD1 | few | TRBV7-2 | CASSLAGQGTYEQYF | TGTGCCAGCAGCTTAGCTGGACAGGGAACCTACGAGCAGTACTTC
TRBJ1-1 | - | - | TRBV6-1 | CASSRQTPPNTEAFF | TGTGCCAGTAGTAGACAGACACCCCCGAACACTGAAGCTTTCTTT
TRBJ2-1 | TRBD2 | few | TRBV20-1 | CSARRTSGTPVFNEQFF | TGCAGTGCTCGACGGACTAGCGGGACTCCCGTTTTCAATGAGCAGTTCTTC
TRBJ2-1 | - | few | TRBV28 | CASSLRDSWEFF | TGTGCCAGCAGTTTAAGGGACTCTTGGGAGTTCTTC
TRBJ2-7 | TRBD1 | few | TRBV20-1 | CSAREDRGFPNEQYF | TGCAGTGCTAGAGAGGACAGGGGGTTCCCCAACGAGCAGTACTTC
TRBJ1-2 | TRBD1 | many | TRBV6-1 | CASSDTGAGGYTF | TGTGCCAGCAGTGATACAGGGGCCGGTGGCTACACCTTC
TRBJ1-2 | - | - | TRBV20-1 | CSAIGVNGYGYTF | TGCAGTGCGATAGGGGTGAATGGCTATGGCTACACCTTC
TRBJ2-5 | TRBD2 | few | TRBV5-1 | CASSAGTSGGRWETQYF | TGCGCCAGCAGCGCAGGGACTAGCGGGGGCAGGTGGGAGACCCAGTACTTC
TRBJ1-1 | TRBD1 | few | TRBV2 | CASSPGTGARGEAFF | TGTGCCAGCAGTCCCGGGACAGGGGCGAGAGGTGAAGCTTTCTTT
TRBJ2-2 | TRBD1 | many | TRBV11-2 | CASSLSWTGSGELFF | TGTGCCAGCAGCTTATCGTGGACAGGGTCCGGGGAGCTGTTTTTT
TRBJ2-7 | - | few | TRBV30 | CAWSVAGGAYEQYF | TGTGCCTGGAGTGTCGCCGGGGGTGCCTACGAGCAGTACTTC
TRBJ2-2 | - | - | TRBV28 | CASRPFERLNTGELFF | TGTGCCAGCAGGCCGTTTGAGCGCCTCAACACCGGGGAGCTGTTTTTT
TRBJ2-7 | - | few | TRBV7-9 | CASSLVEGREQYF | TGTGCCAGCAGCTTAGTAGAGGGTCGGGAGCAGTACTTC
TRBJ2-3 | - | many | TRBV10-3 | CAISDPSTKTYTDTQYF | TGTGCCATCAGTGATCCTTCAACCAAGACCTACACAGATACGCAGTATTTT
TRBJ2-5 | - | few | TRBV5-1 | CASSLDGTYQETQYF | TGCGCCAGCAGCTTGGACGGGACGTACCAAGAGACCCAGTACTTC
TRBJ1-2 | - | - | TRBV28 | CASNYRDWRGYTF | TGTGCCAGCAACTACAGGGATTGGCGGGGCTACACCTTC
TRBJ2-1 | - | many | TRBV5-1 | CASSLGDPYNEQFF | TGCGCCAGCAGCTTGGGGGATCCCTACAATGAGCAGTTCTTC
TRBJ2-7 | TRBD2 | - | TRBV5-4 | CASSLMAGAYEQYF | TGTGCCAGCAGCTTGATGGCGGGAGCATACGAGCAGTACTTC
TRBJ1-1 | TRBD1 | few | TRBV7-2 | CASSSGQGGANTEAFF | TGTGCCAGCAGTTCCGGACAGGGGGGAGCGAACACTGAAGCTTTCTTT
TRBJ2-1 | - | few | TRBV6-5 | CASSRSEVVGNEQFF | TGTGCCAGCTCTCGTTCGGAGGTCGTGGGCAATGAGCAGTTCTTC
TRBJ2-1 | - | many | TRBV30 | CAWNSVYEQFF | TGTGCCTGGAACTCTGTCTATGAGCAGTTCTTC
TRBJ2-1 | TRBD1 | - | TRBV7-2 | CASSSSPGQGRYNEQFF | TGTGCCAGCAGTTCATCTCCGGGACAGGGTCGTTACAATGAGCAGTTCTTC
TRBJ1-1 | TRBD1 | - | TRBV9 | CASSVGGQVVPDAFF | TGTGCCAGCAGCGTAGGGGGACAGGTGGTTCCCGATGCTTTCTTT
TRBJ2-7 | TRBD2 | few | TRBV3-1 | CASSHWTSGRLGEQYF | TGTGCCAGCAGCCATTGGACTAGCGGGAGGTTGGGAGAGCAGTACTTC